The T cell receptor beta chain under discussion was sequenced for a study of shared clonotypes between healthy human individuals (dated by TCRdb to 2019 to 2021). In the study overall: The cohort comprised a couple of women and a few men aged 18 to 49 years. For each donor, CD4 naive and CD4 memory were each run on three plates, CD8 naive on two plates, and CD8 memory on one plate. Blood TCR repertoires of 5 or 6 healthy adults were deeply sequenced to estimate repertoire size and the extent of clonotype sharing between individuals. To increase sequencing depth and limit assay-specific biases, different laboratories used diverse techniques to prepare libraries and sequence TCR repertoires. Per donor, leukapheresis produced somewhere between about 0.8 and 9.5 billion PBMCs. General study outcomes and caveats: Sampling was restricted to blood, and TCR repertoires in tissue are likely to differ from TCR repertoires in blood. About 5% of naive CD4, roughly 3.6% of naive CD8, around 2.3% of memory CD4, and 0.4% of memory CD8 clonotypes were shared across several donors. Pairwise subsampling led to the expectation that sequencing depth would affect the degree of clonotype sharing among donors. The genetic and exposure-history diversity represented was limited by the small number of donors. Naive subsets generally had larger estimated clonotype richness than memory subsets. Rarefaction of sorted-subset datasets indicated incomplete sequencing despite the large sequencing depth. Compared with non-shared clonotypes, clonotypes shared by all four sorted-subset donors had higher generation probabilities.

TCR CDR3 regions were amplified from genomic DNA by multiplex PCR using the deep immunoSEQ assay. Extracted genomic DNA from each cell subset was distributed evenly across all wells of several immunoSEQ 96-well plates, and each plate was treated as a replicate. Each replicate PCR for sorted subsets received about 210 ng genomic DNA, equal to roughly 33,000 T cell genomes. Purified libraries were measured with a Qubit 3.0 fluorometer, size-checked on a Bioanalyzer 2100, and measured again with the KAPA Library Quantification kit. Every immunoSEQ 96-well plate was sequenced on a separate single-read 150-cycle Illumina NextSeq 550 flow cell. The authors' pipeline ran thus. Because only junctional sequences without quality scores were contained in the immunoSEQ output, filtering matching that applied to full-length reads could not be performed. Sequences were annotated with PyIR, a Python wrapper for IgBLAST v1.9, using IMGT germline references to assign V/J genes and CDR3. Reads were filtered out if the reads had weak V/J assignments (E-value above 1e-6), no CDR3, stop codons, out-of-frame junctions, or ambiguous translated residues. V3J clonotypes were defined by identical inferred V gene, J gene, and CDR3 amino acid sequence. To compute the percentage overlap between repertoires, the number of shared unique clonotypes was divided by the size of the smaller repertoire. Richness of each repertoire was evaluated using RTK rarefaction, the Chao1 estimator, and Recon v2.1 estimates of unobserved clonotypes. Generation probabilities for all TCRbeta clonotypes obtained by the gDNA method from a handful of donors were computed using OLGA. The table comes from immuneACCESS by way of TCRdb, which keeps in-frame sequences with V and J called. Part of the clones is missing from these tables; in studies checked, under half for an unresolved V gene and the rest for unknown reasons. For V, J and clone size, that table is used; D and trimming come from the DNA. In this sample the table shows about 2,100,000 clones, approximately 94% of which occur a single time. Roughly 1.7% of the sample goes to the ten largest clones.

For the CD8 naive samples, CD45RO-negative cells were positively selected for CCR7, yielding a CD45RA+CCR7+ population from which TemRA cells were excluded. The donors were healthy, HIV-negative adults with no recently reported acute infections or vaccinations. All donors were Caucasian adults living in Nashville, Tennessee, USA. Blood was collected by leukapheresis, and PBMCs were isolated by Ficoll-Histopaque density gradient centrifugation and then cryopreserved in liquid nitrogen vapor phase. Analytical flow cytometry was used to check the purity and quantity of each magnetically sorted T cell population. Genomic DNA was isolated from every sorted fraction and measured by UV absorbance on a Nanodrop 2000c. CDR1 and CDR2 are drawn from the germline V gene: SGHTA, FQGNSA. The CDR3 contains 14 residues, cysteine and phenylalanine counted. Of all the DNA, just the CDR3 is kept, 42 bases in frame from base 1. Cut back by 1 base and 0 bases, the V and J ends lie 6 bases apart.

As to this clone: Its antigen is still unknown. No quality values exist for individual bases; no much larger clone is one base distant.

The rearrangement combines TRBV7-2 with TRBJ1-2, with no confidently assigned D gene. Sequencing was carried out using naive CD8+ T cells from PBMCs. The sample's cell subset or site, from its label and the paper: CD45RA+CCR7+. The TCR was taken from a man aged 18 to 30 in good health. Some clones in this sample may be carry-over from other donors' samples. The nucleotide sequence is given as TGTGCCAGCAGCTTAGGTTGGGCTAACTATGGCTACACCTTC. It is translated as CASSLGWANYGYTF.